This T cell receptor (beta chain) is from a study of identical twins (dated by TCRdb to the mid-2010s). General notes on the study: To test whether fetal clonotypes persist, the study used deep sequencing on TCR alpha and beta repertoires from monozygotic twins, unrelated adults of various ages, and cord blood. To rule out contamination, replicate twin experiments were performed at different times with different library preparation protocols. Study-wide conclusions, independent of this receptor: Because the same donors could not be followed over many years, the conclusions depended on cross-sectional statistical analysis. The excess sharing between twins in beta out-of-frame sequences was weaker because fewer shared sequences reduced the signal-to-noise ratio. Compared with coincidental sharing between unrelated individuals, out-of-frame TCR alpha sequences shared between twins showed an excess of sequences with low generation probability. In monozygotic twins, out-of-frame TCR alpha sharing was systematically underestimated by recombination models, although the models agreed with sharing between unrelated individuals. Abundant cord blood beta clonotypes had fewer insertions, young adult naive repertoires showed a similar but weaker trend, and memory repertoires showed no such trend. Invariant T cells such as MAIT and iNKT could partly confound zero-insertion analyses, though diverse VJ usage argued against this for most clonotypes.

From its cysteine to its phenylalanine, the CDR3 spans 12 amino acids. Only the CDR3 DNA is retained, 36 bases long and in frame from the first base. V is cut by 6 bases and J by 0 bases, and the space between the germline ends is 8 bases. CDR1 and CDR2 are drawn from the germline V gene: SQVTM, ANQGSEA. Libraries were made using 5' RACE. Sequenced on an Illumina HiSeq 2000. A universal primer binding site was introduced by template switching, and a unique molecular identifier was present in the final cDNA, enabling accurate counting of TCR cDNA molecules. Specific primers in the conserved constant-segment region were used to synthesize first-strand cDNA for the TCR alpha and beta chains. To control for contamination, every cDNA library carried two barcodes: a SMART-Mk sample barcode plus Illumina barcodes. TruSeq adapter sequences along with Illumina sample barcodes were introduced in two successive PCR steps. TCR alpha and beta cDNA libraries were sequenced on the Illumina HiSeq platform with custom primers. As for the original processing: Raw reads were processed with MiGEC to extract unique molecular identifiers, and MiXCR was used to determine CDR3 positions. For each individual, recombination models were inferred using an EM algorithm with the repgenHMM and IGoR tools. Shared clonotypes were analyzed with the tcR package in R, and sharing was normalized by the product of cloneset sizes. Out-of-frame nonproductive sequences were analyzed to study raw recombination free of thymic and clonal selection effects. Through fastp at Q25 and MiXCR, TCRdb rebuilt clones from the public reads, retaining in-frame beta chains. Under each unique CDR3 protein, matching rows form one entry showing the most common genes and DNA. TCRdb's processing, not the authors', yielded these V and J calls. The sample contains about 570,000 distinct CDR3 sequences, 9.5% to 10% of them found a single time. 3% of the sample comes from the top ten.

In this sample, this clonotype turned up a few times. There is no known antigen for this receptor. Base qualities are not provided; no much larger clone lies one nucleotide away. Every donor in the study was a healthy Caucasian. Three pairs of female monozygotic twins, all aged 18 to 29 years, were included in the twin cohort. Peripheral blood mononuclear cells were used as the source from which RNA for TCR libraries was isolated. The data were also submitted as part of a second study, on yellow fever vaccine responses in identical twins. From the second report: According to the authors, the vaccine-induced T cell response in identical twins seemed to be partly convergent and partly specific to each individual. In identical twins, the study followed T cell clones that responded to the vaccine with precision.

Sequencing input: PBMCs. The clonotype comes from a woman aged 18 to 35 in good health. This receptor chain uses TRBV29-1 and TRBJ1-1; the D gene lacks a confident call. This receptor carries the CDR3 CSVRQLNTEAFF. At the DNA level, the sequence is TGCAGCGTCCGCCAGTTGAACACTGAAGCTTTCTTT.